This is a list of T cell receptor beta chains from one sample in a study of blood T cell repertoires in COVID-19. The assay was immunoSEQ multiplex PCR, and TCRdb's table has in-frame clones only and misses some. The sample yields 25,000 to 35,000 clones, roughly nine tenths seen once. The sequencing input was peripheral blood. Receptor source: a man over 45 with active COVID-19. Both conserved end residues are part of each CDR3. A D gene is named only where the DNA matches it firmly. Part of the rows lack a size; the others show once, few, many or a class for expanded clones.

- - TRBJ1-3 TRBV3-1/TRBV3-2 CASSHRGGSGNTIYF TGTGCCAGCAGCCATCGCGGGGGTTCGGGAAACACCATATATTTT
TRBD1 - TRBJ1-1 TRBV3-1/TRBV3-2 CASSSVGGQTEAFF TGTGCCAGCAGCTCCGTAGGGGGACAGACTGAAGCTTTCTTT
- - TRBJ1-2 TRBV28 CASSFGSPFYGYTF TGTGCCAGCAGTTTTGGCTCACCCTTCTATGGCTACACCTTC
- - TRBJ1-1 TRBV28 CASSLEGLYTEAFF TGTGCCAGCAGTTTGGAGGGCTTGTACACTGAAGCTTTCTTT
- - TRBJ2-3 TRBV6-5 CASSVPGTDTQYF TGTGCCAGCAGCGTTCCTGGCACAGATACGCAGTATTTT
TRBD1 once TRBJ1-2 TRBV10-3 CAISESGLQGGYGYTF TGTGCCATCAGTGAGAGTGGCTTACAGGGGGGCTATGGCTACACCTTC
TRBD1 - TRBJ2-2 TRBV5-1 CASTDRGDTGELFF TGCGCCAGCACGGACAGGGGCGACACCGGGGAGCTGTTTTTT
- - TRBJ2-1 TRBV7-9 CASSLAGEYNEQFF TGTGCCAGCAGCTTAGCGGGAGAATACAATGAGCAGTTCTTC
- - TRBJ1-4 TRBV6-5 CASSLSFYSGDKLFF TGTGCCAGCAGCTTATCCTTTTATTCAGGGGATAAACTGTTTTTT
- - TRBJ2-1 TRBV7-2 CASSLLETILDNEQFF TGTGCCAGCAGCTTACTTGAGACCATTCTAGACAATGAGCAGTTCTTC
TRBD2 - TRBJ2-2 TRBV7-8 CASSPRLAGGIGELFF TGTGCCAGCAGCCCTCGACTAGCGGGAGGGATCGGGGAGCTGTTTTTT
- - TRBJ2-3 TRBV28 CASSSMTSTDTQYF TGTGCCAGCAGTTCAATGACTAGCACAGATACGCAGTATTTT
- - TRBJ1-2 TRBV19 CASIGAGRNYGYTF TGTGCCAGTATCGGGGCAGGGAGGAACTATGGCTACACCTTC
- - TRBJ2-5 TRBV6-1 CASSEGGQGLGETQYF TGTGCCAGCAGTGAAGGGGGACAGGGACTAGGAGAGACCCAGTACTTC
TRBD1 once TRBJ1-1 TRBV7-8 CASSFADRGTEAFF TGTGCCAGCAGCTTCGCTGACAGGGGCACTGAAGCTTTCTTT
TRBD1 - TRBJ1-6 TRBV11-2 CASSRDRNNSPLHF TGTGCCAGCAGCCGGGACAGAAATAATTCACCCCTCCACTTT
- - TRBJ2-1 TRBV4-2 CASSSTTGLYNEQFF TGTGCCAGCAGCTCAACCACGGGACTCTACAATGAGCAGTTCTTC
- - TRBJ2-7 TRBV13 CASSLGQASYEQYF TGTGCCAGCAGCTTAGGGCAAGCTAGCTACGAGCAGTACTTC
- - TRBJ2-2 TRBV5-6 CASSLGGNTGELFF TGTGCCAGCAGCTTGGGGGGCAACACCGGGGAGCTGTTTTTT
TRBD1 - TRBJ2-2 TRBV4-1 CASSHRTGQNTGELFF TGCGCCAGCAGCCACCGGACAGGGCAGAACACCGGGGAGCTGTTTTTT
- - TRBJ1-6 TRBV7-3 CASSLRNPENSPLHF TGTGCCAGCAGCTTAAGAAATCCAGAAAATTCACCCCTCCACTTT
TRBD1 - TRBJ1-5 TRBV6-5 CASCPTGGIQPQHF TGTGCCAGCTGCCCGACAGGGGGGATTCAGCCCCAGCATTTT
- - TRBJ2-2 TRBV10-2 CATATGNTGELFF TGCGCCACCGCCACAGGGAACACCGGGGAGCTGTTTTTT
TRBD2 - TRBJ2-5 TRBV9 CASSVAGGARETQYF TGTGCCAGCAGCGTAGCCGGGGGGGCGAGAGAGACCCAGTACTTC
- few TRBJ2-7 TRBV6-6 CAISDTKGPEQYF TGTGCCATCTCGGACACAAAAGGGCCCGAGCAGTACTTC
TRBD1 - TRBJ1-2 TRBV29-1 CSYTQTGDGYTF TGCAGCTATACTCAGACAGGGGATGGCTACACCTTC
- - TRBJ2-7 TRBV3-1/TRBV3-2 CASSHEGTYEQYF TGTGCCAGCAGCCATGAGGGTACCTACGAGCAGTACTTC
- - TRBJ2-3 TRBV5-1 CASSYLTGLSTDTQYF TGCGCCAGCAGCTACCTGACAGGCCTTAGCACAGATACGCAGTATTTT
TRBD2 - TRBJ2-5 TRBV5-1 CASSAGLAGGETQYF TGCGCCAGCAGCGCGGGACTAGCGGGTGGAGAGACCCAGTACTTC
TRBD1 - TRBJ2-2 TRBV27 CASSLTWTGDTGELFF TGTGCCAGCAGTTTAACCTGGACAGGGGACACCGGGGAGCTGTTTTTT
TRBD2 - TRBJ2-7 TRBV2 CASSVASGTYEQYF TGTGCCAGCAGTGTGGCTAGCGGAACCTACGAGCAGTACTTC
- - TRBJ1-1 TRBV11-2 CASSPLSAGTEAFF TGTGCCAGCAGCCCCCTAAGCGCGGGCACTGAAGCTTTCTTT
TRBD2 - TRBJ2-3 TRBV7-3 CASSLIGGLAGAQPMTDTQYF TGTGCCAGCAGCTTAATAGGGGGACTAGCGGGGGCCCAACCTATGACAGATACGCAGTATTTT
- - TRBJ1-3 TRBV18 CASSPALSGNTIYF TGTGCCAGCTCACCGGCCCTCTCTGGAAACACCATATATTTT
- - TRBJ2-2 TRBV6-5 CASSSIQGNTGELFF TGTGCCAGCAGTTCCATACAGGGGAACACCGGGGAGCTGTTTTTT
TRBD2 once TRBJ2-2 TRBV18 CASSPPLAGGIGGELFF TGTGCCAGCTCACCACCGCTCGCGGGAGGTATCGGCGGGGAGCTGTTTTTT
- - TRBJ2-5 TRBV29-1 CSVLQETQYF TGCAGCGTCCTTCAAGAGACCCAGTACTTC
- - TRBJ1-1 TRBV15 CATSRDLAGVGTEAFF TGTGCCACCAGCAGAGATTTAGCAGGGGTAGGGACTGAAGCTTTCTTT
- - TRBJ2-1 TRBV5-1 CASSLQGLDNEQFF TGCGCCAGCAGCTTACAAGGACTGGACAATGAGCAGTTCTTC
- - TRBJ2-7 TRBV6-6 CASSSDRLRGYEQYF TGTGCCAGCAGTTCCGACAGGTTAAGGGGATACGAGCAGTACTTC
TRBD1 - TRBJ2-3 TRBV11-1 CASSFYRDRATDTQYF TGTGCCAGCAGCTTCTACCGGGACAGGGCAACAGATACGCAGTATTTT
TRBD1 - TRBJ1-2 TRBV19 CASRTVTGGGYGYTF TGTGCCAGTAGGACGGTTACAGGGGGCGGCTATGGCTACACCTTC
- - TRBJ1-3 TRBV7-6 CASSLAKRHSGNTIYF TGTGCCAGCAGCTTAGCGAAAAGACACTCTGGAAACACCATATATTTT
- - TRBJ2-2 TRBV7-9 CASSFSQGRGTGELFF TGTGCCAGCAGCTTCTCGCAGGGAAGGGGCACCGGGGAGCTGTTTTTT
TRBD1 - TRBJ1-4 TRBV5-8 CASSLEGQGNEKLFF TGTGCCAGCAGCTTGGAAGGACAGGGTAATGAAAAACTGTTTTTT
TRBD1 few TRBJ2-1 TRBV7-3 CASSSTGGEQFF TGTGCCAGCAGTTCAACAGGGGGTGAGCAGTTCTTC
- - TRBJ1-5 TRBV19 CASSLSLGRHQPQHF TGTGCCAGTAGCCTCAGTCTGGGGCGCCATCAGCCCCAGCATTTT
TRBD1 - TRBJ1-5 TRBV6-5 CASDGQGINQPQHF TGTGCCAGCGATGGACAGGGGATAAATCAGCCCCAGCATTTT
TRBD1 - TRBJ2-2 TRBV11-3 CASSLRQGVTGELFF TGTGCCAGCAGCCTGAGACAGGGGGTCACCGGGGAGCTGTTTTTT
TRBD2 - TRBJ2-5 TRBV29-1 CSVVFSGSLETQYF TGCAGCGTGGTCTTTAGCGGGAGTTTGGAGACCCAGTACTTC
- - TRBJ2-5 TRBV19 CASSIRQTQETQYF TGTGCCAGTAGTATTAGACAGACCCAAGAGACCCAGTACTTC
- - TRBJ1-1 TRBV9 CAKIKQGWSEAFF TGTGCCAAAATCAAACAGGGTTGGTCTGAAGCTTTCTTT
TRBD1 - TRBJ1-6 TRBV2 CASSGDRDYSPLHF TGTGCCAGCAGTGGGGACAGAGACTATTCACCCCTCCACTTT
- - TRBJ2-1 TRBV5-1 CASSLNTDYNEQFF TGCGCCAGCAGCTTGAACACCGACTACAATGAGCAGTTCTTC
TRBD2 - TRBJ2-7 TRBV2 CASREDEREVHEQYF TGTGCCAGCAGGGAAGACGAGCGGGAGGTCCACGAGCAGTACTTC
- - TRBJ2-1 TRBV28 CASSSGHPTYNEQFF TGTGCCAGCAGCTCAGGACATCCGACCTACAATGAGCAGTTCTTC
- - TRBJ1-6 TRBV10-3 CAISESKSQGISYNSPLHF TGTGCCATCAGTGAGTCGAAGTCGCAGGGGATCTCCTATAATTCACCCCTCCACTTT
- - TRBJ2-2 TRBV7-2 CASSYLNAGIGELFF TGTGCCAGCAGCTACCTAAACGCGGGAATCGGGGAGCTGTTTTTT